The clone carrying this T cell receptor beta chain was observed at least ten times. MiXCR, applied by TCRdb to the 5' RACE reads, yields one record per CDR3 protein. The sample lists tens of thousands of distinct CDR3 sequences, over 10% occurring once. The data stem from a study of early T cells in non-severe SARS-CoV-2 infection. At the level of the study: Bulk RNA from unsorted whole blood was sequenced; chains were unpaired.

Germline V lookup: CDR1 MNHEY, CDR2 SMNVEV (reference sequence). The CDR3 is 13 residues long. Between the trimmed V and J ends, which lost 8 bases and 3 bases, there was a span of 11 bases. This TCR was recovered from an adult who was a healthcare worker with PCR-confirmed SARS-CoV-2 infection or an uninfected control (not recorded which). The genes are TRBV27 and TRBJ1-5; D not resolved. Sample: whole blood. CDR3 in amino acids: CASGRGPNQPQHF. CDR3 nucleotides: TGTGCCAGCGGGCGAGGGCCCAATCAGCCCCAGCATTTT.